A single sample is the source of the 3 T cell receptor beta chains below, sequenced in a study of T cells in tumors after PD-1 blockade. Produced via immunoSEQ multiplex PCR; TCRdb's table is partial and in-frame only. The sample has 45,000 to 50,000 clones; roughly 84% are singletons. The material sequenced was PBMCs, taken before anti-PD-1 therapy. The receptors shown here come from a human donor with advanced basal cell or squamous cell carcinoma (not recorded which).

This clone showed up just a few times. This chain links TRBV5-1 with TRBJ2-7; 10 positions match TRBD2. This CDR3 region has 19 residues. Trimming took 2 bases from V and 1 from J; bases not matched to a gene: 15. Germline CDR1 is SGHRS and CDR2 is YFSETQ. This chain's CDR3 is CASSLQQRGGYSASYEQYF. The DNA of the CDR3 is TGCGCCAGCAGCTTACAACAGCGGGGGGGCTATTCGGCGTCCTACGAGCAGTACTTC.

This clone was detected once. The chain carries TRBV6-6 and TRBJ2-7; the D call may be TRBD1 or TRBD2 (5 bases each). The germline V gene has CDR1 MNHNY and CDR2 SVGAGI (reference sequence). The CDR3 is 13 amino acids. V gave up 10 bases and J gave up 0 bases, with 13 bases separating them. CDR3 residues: CATRDGGSYEQYF. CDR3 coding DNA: TGTGCCACCAGGGACGGTGGCTCCTACGAGCAGTACTTC.

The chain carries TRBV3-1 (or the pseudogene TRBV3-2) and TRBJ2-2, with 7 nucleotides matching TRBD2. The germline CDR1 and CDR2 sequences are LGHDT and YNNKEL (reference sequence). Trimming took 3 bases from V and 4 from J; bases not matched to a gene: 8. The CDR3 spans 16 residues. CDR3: CASSQLAGVTTGELFF. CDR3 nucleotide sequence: TGTGCCAGCAGCCAGTTGGCGGGAGTGACCACCGGGGAGCTGTTTTTT.